This T cell receptor beta chain originates from a study of blood T cells in healthy people across ages (dated by TCRdb to between 2015 and 2016). Regarding the complete study: In model experiments, template switching captured about one uniquely barcoded TCR beta cDNA molecule for every two T cells. Two additional independent replicas of 1 million unique cDNA reads from the same blood draw were analyzed for two donors (one aged 18 to 30 and one aged 80 or older). To avoid experimental bias, donors of different ages were spread randomly across the sequencing lanes. The study measured age-related changes in TCR beta repertoire diversity using deep sequencing normalized with unique cDNA molecular identifiers. The donors were split into four age groups: young (average 16 years), middle-aged (roughly 39), aged (approximately 59) and long-lived (approximately 89). The study at large found these results: Total diversity estimates from one million sequenced T cells were considered lower bounds and underestimates. Conclusive comparison of naive and antigen-experienced compartments was prevented by the profiling of bulk unsorted PBMCs. Because donor CMV infection status was unknown, age-related changes in expanded clonotypes were potentially confounded. The long-lived group showed more naive CD4+ T cells, fewer expanded clones and increased TCR diversity than the aged group, suggesting age selection. There was a strong correlation between observed TCR beta diversity and the percentage of naive T cells measured by flow cytometry. As age increased, observed TCR beta diversity per million T cells dropped in a roughly linear way, and a significant reduction was already evident by age about 36.

The library was obtained by 5' RACE. Sequencing used an Illumina HiSeq 2500. A second roughly 6 to 12 cycle PCR used a sample-barcoded 5' primer and a J-beta primer mix. Each TCR beta cDNA molecule received a unique molecular identifier from a template-switch 5' adaptor carrying 12 random nucleotides. Each sample yielded at least 2.5 million CDR3-containing paired-end reads. All of the RNA was converted into first-strand cDNA using the Mint cDNA synthesis kit, with a TRBC-specific oligonucleotide serving as the primer. Following uracil-DNA glycosylase treatment, all cDNA underwent a first 18-cycle PCR with the universal primers M1SS and BC2_uni_R. The study's processing was this. For normalization, 1 million high-quality reads, each with a distinct molecular identifier, were randomly selected from each sample. Instead of being binned into consensus sequences, reads with shared molecular identifiers were discarded. MiTCR, run with a Q25 quality threshold and the strictest error-elimination algorithm, handled CDR3 identification, clonotype clustering and error correction. A nonparametric unseen species model with Euler transformation was used to estimate a lower bound on total TCR beta diversity. The public reads were run again by TCRdb, first through fastp at Q25 and then through MiXCR, and only productive beta chains were kept. Each entry is one CDR3 protein sequence, shown with its most common DNA and genes. The V and J calls come from TCRdb's annotation, not from the publication. The sample table records under 800,000 distinct CDR3 sequences; more than 20% of these occur just once. The ten largest clones take up roughly 3.9% of the sample.

A single count supports this clonotype. Its antigen is not yet known. Nothing much larger sits one base from this clone, and base qualities are not available. A single read makes a weak case. Donors were approximately 42 systemically healthy Caucasian individuals from Russia aged roughly 6 to 90 years. Each donor gave about 10 milliliters of peripheral blood, drawn into EDTA-treated Vacutainer tubes. Ficoll-Paque density-gradient centrifugation was used to isolate PBMCs, with at least 6.5 million per sample. Total RNA, at least 6 micrograms per sample, was extracted from PBMCs with Trizol reagent. The percentages of naive CD45RAhigh/CD27high T cells were determined by flow cytometry on a PBMC aliquot from every donor. Reading from cysteine to phenylalanine, the CDR3 counts 13 amino acids. Only the CDR3 region is kept as DNA, spanning 39 bases read in frame from base 1. V drops 1 base and J drops 6 bases, leaving 10 bases in between. Based on the germline V gene, the CDR1 and CDR2 sequences are MNHEY and SVGAGI.

The sequencing sample was made of blood. This receptor was taken from a man aged 65-85 years in good health. The rearranged chain carries TRBV6-5 and TRBJ2-7; the D segment could be TRBD1, given 6 matching bases. The CDR3 protein is CASSYLQGGEQYF. In nucleotide form, the sequence is TGTGCCAGCAGTTACTTACAGGGCGGCGAGCAGTACTTC.